Reported below is one T cell receptor beta chain. This CDR3 region has 15 residues. With V trimmed by 5 bases and J by 3 bases, 9 bases remained unmatched. In germline, CDR1 is SEHNR, CDR2 FQNEAQ (reference sequence). MiXCR, applied by TCRdb to the RT-PCR reads, yields one record per CDR3 protein. The sample carries some 550,000 distinct CDR3 sequences, under 30% recorded once. The entry originates in a study of response to subunit inactivated influenza vaccine. These data were also filed under a second study, of T cells expressing NK-cell markers. This second study says: What made the TCR beta cDNA was 5'RACE template switching with UMIs. Evidence did not settle whether expanded NKG2C+ T cell clones targeted HCMV.

The chain recombines TRBV7-9 with TRBJ1-2; 7 positions match TRBD1. The sequences come from CD4+ T cells sorted from PBMCs, collected roughly 13 days after vaccination. The sequence was obtained from a man over 45 who received an inactivated influenza vaccine. The CDR3 loop is CASSGNRGSDYGYTF. The DNA of the CDR3 is TGTGCCAGCAGCGGAAACAGGGGTAGCGACTATGGCTACACCTTC.